The clone carrying this T cell receptor (beta chain) was seen more than once but under ten times. Its matching antigen is unknown. Trimming took off 4 bases at V and 6 bases at J, with 16 bases between the two ends. The CDR3 loop spans 15 amino acids. Per the germline V gene, CDR1 is KGHSH and CDR2 is LQKENI. Primers for the PCR totalled 60 Vbeta and 13 Jbeta. The authors' processing: Later reanalysis found 80 million or so unique TCR beta chains, some 10 million of them shared. TCRdb keeps only in-frame clones here, not all; method: immunoSEQ multiplex PCR. V, J and clone size reflect that table, while D and trimming were determined from the DNA. The sample consists of about 80,000 clones, less than 80% of them appearing once. This sample is drawn from a study of cytomegalovirus exposure and HLA in healthy donors. Turning to the study itself: In an early release, HLA-typed donors contributed tens of millions of unique TCR sequences.

General observations from the study: Other equally common chains were less clonally expanded than HLA-associated TCR beta chains, a later analysis showed.

This TCR came from a man aged 25-45 years in good health and CMV-seronegative. The rearrangement links TRBV18 to TRBJ1-5; maybe TRBD1 (5 bases). Sequencing was carried out using PBMCs. CDR3 in amino acids: CASSRVEGTGQPQHF. CDR3 nucleotide sequence: TGTGCCAGCTCACGGGTGGAGGGGACGGGTCAGCCCCAGCATTTT.